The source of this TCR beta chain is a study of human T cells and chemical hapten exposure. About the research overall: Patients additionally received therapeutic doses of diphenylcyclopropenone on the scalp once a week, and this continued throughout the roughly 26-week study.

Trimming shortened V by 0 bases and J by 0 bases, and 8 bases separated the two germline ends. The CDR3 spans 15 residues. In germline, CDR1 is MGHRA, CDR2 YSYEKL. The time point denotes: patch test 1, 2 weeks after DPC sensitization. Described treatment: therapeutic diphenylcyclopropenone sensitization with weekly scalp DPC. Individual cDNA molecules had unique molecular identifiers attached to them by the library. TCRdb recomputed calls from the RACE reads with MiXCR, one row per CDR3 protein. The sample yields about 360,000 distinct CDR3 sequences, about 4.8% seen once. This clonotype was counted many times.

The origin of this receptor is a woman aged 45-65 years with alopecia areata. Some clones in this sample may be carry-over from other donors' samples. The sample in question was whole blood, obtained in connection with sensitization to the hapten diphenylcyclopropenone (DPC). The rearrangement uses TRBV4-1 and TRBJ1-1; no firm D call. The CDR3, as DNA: TGCGCCAGCAGCCAAGAGGCACAGATGAACACTGAAGCTTTCTTT. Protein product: CASSQEAQMNTEAFF.